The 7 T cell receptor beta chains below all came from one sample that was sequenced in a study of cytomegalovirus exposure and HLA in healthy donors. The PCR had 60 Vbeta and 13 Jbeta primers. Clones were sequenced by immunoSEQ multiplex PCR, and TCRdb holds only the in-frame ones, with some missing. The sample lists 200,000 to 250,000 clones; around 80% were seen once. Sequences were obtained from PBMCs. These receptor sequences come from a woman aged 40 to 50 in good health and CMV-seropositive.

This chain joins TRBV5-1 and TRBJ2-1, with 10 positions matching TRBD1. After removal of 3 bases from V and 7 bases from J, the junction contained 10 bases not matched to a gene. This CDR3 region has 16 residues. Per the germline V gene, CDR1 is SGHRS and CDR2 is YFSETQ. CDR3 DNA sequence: TGCGCCAGCAGCTCTTCCGGGACAGGGGCAGGGAATGAGCAGTTCTTC. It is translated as CASSSSGTGAGNEQFF.

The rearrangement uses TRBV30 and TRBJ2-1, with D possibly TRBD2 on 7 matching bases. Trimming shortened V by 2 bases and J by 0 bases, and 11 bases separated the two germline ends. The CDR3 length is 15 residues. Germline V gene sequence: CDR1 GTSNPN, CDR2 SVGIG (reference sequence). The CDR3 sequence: CAWSPGGASYNEQFF. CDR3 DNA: TGTGCCTGGAGTCCTGGGGGGGCCTCCTACAATGAGCAGTTCTTC. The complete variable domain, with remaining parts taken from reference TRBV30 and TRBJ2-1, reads SQTIHQWPATLVQPVGSPLSLECTVEGTSNPNLYWYRQAAGRGLQLLFYSVGIGQISSEVPQNLSASRPQDRQFILSSKKLLLSDSGFYLCAWSPGGASYNEQFFGPGTRLTVL.

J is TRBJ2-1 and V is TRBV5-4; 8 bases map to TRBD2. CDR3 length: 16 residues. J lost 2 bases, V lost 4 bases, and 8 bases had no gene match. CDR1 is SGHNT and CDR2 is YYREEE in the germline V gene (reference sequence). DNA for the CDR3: TGTGCCAGCAGCGGCGGAGCGGGAGTCCCCTACAATGAGCAGTTCTTC. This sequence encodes CASSGGAGVPYNEQFF.

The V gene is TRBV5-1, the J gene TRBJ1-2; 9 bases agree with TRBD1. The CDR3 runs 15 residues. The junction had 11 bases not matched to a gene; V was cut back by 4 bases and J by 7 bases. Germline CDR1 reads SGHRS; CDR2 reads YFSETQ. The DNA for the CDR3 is TGCGCCAGCAGCCCGGGGACAGGGAGTATTGGTGGCTACACCTTC. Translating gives CASSPGTGSIGGYTF.

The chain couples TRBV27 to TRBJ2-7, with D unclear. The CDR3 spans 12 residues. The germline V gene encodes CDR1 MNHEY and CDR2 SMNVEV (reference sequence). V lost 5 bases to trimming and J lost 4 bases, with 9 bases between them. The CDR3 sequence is CASSLSSYEQYF. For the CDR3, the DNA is TGTGCCAGCAGTCTCTCGAGTTACGAGCAGTACTTC.

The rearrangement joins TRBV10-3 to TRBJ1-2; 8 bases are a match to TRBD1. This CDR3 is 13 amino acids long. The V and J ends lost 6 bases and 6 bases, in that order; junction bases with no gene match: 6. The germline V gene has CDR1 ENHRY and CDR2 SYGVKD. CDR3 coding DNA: TGTGCCATCAGCCAGGACAGGGTAGATGGCTACACCTTC. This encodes CAISQDRVDGYTF.

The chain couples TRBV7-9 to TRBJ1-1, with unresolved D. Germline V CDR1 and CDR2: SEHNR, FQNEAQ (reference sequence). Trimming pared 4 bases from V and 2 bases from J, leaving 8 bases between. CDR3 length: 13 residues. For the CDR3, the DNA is TGTGCCAGCAGCTCCGGGGTTAACACTGAAGCTTTCTTT. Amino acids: CASSSGVNTEAFF.